This TCR beta chain was documented in a study of CD4 T cells in relation to SARS-CoV-2 and coronaviruses. Unexposed donor CD4+ T cells date from about 2011-2018, before the COVID-19 pandemic. The cells were cultured for around ten days before CD4+ T cells were isolated. As cell numbers allowed, unexposed-donor CD4+ T cells faced SARS-CoV-2 S/N and four cold-coronavirus spikes. Only in-frame clones appear in the TCRdb table, and some are missing; sequencing was by immunoSEQ multiplex PCR. Of around 18,000 clones listed, about 72% are singletons. A remark on this clone: Its antigen is unidentified.

General study points: The cross-reactivity analysis covered only spike protein, not other viral proteins.

This CDR3 has 14 residues. Trimming at V came to 4 bases and at J to 10 bases, leaving 12 bases not matched to a gene. Germline V CDR1 and CDR2: LGHDT, YNNKEL (reference sequence). This clonotype originated in a human donor in good health. Sequenced: CD4+ T cells from PBMCs, cultured in vitro. This chain connects TRBV3-1 (or the pseudogene TRBV3-2) to TRBJ1-1, with TRBD1 matching 7 bases. Here the CDR3 DNA reads TGTGCCAGCAGCCTCCATACAGGGGCAAACGGAGCTTTCTTT. Protein product: CASSLHTGANGAFF.